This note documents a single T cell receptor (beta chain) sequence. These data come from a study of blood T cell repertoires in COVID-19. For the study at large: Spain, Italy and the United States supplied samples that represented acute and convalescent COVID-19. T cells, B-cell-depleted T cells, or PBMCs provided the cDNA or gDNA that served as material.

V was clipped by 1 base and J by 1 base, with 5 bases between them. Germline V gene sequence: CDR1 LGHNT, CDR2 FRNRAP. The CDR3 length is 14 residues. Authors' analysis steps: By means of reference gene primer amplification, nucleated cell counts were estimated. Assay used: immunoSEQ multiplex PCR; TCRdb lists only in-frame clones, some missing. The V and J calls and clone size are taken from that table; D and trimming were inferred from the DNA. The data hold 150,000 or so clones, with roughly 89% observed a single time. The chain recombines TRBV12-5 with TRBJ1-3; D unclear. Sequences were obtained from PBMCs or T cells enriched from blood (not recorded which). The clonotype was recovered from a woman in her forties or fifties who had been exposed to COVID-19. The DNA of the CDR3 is TGTGCTAGTGGTTTGGCAGTTTCTGGAAACACCATATATTTT. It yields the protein CASGLAVSGNTIYF.